This T cell receptor beta chain was documented in a study of blood T cell repertoires in COVID-19. Looking at the study overall: From the United States, Italy and Spain came samples of acute and convalescent COVID-19. The analysed material was cDNA or gDNA that came from T cells, B-cell-depleted T cells, or PBMCs.

The data were produced by immunoSEQ multiplex PCR, yet TCRdb's version contains in-frame clones alone and is incomplete. Altogether some 150,000 clones are present, 85% to 90% being singletons, with the ten largest covering around 2.3%. Material for sequencing was peripheral blood. The sequence was collected from a man aged 50 or older with active COVID-19.

The chain's CDR3 is CASSLWDRPKETQYF. Written as DNA, the CDR3 is TGTGCCAGCAGCTTATGGGACAGGCCTAAAGAGACCCAGTACTTC. This rearrangement joins TRBV5-4 to TRBJ2-5, with 8 bases matching TRBD1. The CDR3 extends over 15 amino acids. Germline assignment: CDR1 SGHNT and CDR2 YYREEE (reference sequence). J gave up 3 bases and V 2 bases, and 6 bases lay outside the gene matches.